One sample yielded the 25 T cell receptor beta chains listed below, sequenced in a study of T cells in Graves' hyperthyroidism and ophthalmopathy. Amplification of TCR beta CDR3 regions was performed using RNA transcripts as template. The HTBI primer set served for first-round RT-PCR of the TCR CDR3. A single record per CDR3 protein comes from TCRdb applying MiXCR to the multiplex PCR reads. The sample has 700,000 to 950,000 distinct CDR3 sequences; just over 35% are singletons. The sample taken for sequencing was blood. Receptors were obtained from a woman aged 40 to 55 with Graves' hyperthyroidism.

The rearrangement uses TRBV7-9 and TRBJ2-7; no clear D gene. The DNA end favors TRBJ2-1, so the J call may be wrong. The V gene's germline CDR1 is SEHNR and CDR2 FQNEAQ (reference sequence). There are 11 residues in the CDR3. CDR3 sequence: CASSLAHEQFF. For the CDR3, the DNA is TGTGCCAGCAGCTTAGCGCATGAGCAGTTCTTC.

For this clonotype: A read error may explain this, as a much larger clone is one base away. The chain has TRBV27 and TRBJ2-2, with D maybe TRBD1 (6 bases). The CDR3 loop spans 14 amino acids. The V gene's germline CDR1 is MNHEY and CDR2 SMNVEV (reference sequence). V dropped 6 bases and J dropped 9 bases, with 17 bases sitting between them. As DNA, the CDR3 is TGTGCCAGCAGGACGGACAGCCAGACCAGGGAGCTGTTTTTT. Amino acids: CASRTDSQTRELFF.

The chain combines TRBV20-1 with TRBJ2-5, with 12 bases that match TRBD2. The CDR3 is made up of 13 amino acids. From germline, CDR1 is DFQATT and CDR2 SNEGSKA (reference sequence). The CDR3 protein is CGVGLAGKETQYF. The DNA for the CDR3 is TGCGGTGTCGGACTAGCGGGGAAAGAGACCCAGTACTTC.

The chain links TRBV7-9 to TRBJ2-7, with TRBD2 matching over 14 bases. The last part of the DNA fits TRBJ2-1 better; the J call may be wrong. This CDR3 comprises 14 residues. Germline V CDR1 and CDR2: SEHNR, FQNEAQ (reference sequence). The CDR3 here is CASSQGTSGSEQFF. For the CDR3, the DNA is TGTGCCAGCAGCCAAGGGACTAGCGGGAGTGAGCAGTTCTTC.

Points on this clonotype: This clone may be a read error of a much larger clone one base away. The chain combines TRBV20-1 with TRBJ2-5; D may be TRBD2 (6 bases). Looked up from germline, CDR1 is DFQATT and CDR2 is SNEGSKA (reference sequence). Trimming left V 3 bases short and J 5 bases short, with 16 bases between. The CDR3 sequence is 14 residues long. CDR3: CSARLGGGRETQYF. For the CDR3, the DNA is TGCAGTGCTAGGCTTGGGGGTGGGAGGGAGACCCAGTACTTC.

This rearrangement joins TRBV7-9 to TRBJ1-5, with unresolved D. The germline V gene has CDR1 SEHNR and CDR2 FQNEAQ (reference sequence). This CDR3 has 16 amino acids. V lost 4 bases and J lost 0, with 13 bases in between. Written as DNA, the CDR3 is TGTGCCAGCAGCTATATGGATGGATATAGCAATCAGCCCCAGCATTTT. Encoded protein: CASSYMDGYSNQPQHF.

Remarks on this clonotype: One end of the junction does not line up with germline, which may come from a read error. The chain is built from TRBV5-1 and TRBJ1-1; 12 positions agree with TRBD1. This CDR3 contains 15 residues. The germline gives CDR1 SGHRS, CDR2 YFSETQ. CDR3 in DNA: TGTGCCAGCAGTTCCGGGACAGGGGGCCGCACTGAAGCTTTCTTT. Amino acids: CASSSGTGGRTEAFF. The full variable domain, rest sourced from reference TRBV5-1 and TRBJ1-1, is KAGVTQTPRYLIKTRGQQVTLSCSPISGHRSVSWYQQTPGQGLQFLFEYFSETQRNKGNFPGRFSGRQFSNSRSEMNVSTLELGDSALYLCASSSGTGGRTEAFFGQGTRLTVV.

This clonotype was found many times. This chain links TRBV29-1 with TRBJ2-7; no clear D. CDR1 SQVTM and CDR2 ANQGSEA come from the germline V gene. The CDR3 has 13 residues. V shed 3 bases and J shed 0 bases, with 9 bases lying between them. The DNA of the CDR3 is TGCAGCGTTGACGGACCCAGCTCCTACGAGCAGTACTTC. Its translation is CSVDGPSSYEQYF.

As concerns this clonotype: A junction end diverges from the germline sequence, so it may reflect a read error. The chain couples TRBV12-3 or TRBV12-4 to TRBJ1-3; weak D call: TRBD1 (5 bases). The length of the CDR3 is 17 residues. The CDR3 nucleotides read TGTGCCAACAGTTTGGGGCAGAGCACAAACTCTGGAAACACCATATATTTT. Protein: CANSLGQSTNSGNTIYF.

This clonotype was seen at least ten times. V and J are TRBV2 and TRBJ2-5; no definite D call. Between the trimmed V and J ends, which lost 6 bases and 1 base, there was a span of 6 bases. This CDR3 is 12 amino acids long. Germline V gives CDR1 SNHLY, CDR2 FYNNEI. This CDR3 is CASREPQETQYF. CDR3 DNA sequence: TGTGCCAGCAGGGAACCCCAAGAGACCCAGTACTTC.

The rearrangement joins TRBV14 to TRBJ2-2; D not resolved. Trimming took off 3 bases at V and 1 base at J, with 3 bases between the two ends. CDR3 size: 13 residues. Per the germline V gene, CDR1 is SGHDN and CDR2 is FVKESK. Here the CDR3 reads CASSQQNTGELFF. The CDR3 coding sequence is TGTGCCAGCAGCCAGCAGAACACCGGGGAGCTGTTTTTT.

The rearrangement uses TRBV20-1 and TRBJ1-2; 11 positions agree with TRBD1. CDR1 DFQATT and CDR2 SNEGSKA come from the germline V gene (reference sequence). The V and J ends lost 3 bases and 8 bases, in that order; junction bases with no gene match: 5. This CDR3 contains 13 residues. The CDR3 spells CSARDRGRQGYTF. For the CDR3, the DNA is TGCAGTGCTAGGGACAGGGGGCGTCAAGGCTACACCTTC.

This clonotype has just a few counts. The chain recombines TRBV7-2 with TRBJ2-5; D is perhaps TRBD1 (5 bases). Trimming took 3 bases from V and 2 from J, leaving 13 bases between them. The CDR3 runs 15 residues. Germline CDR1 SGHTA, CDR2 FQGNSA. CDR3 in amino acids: CASSLNWAGQETQYF. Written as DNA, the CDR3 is TGTGCCAGCAGCTTGAATTGGGCAGGGCAAGAGACCCAGTACTTC.

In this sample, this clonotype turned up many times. Here the CDR3 reads CSARDRRSYNSPLHF. CDR3 sequence (DNA): TGCAGTGCTAGAGACCGACGCTCCTATAATTCACCCCTCCACTTT. The chain combines TRBV20-1 with TRBJ1-6, with no clear D. The length of the CDR3 is 15 residues. V lost 0 bases and J 0 bases, leaving 6 bases between the germline ends. CDR1 is DFQATT, CDR2 SNEGSKA, per germline (reference sequence).

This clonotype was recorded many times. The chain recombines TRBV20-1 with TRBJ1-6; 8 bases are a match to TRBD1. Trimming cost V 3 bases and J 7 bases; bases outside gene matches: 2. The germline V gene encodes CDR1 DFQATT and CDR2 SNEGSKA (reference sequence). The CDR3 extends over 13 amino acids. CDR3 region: CSASGQGNSPLHF. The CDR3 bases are TGCAGTGCTAGTGGACAGGGAAATTCACCCCTCCACTTT.

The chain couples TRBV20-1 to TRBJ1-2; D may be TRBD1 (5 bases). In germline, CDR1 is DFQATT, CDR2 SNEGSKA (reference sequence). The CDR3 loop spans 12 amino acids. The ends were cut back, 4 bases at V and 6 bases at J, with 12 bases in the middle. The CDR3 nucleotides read TGCAGTGCTATGGGGCAGGGCGATGGCTACACCTTC. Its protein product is CSAMGQGDGYTF.

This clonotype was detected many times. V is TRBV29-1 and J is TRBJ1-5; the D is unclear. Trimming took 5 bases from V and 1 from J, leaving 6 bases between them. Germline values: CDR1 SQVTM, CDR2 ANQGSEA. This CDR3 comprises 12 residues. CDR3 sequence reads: CSVPPSNQPQHF. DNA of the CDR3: TGCAGCGTTCCCCCCAGCAATCAGCCCCAGCATTTT.

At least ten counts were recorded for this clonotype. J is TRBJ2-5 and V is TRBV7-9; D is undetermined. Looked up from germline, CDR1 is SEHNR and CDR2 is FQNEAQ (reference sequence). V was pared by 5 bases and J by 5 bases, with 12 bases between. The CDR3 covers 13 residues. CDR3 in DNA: TGTGCCAGCAGCATCAGGACCGGGGAGACCCAGTACTTC. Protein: CASSIRTGETQYF.

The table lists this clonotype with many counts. CDR3 DNA sequence: TGTGCCAGTAGTAGGTACAGGGGTCGCGGCTACACCTTC. This sequence encodes CASSRYRGRGYTF. The chain is built from TRBV19 and TRBJ1-2; 7 bases map to TRBD1. The V gene's germline CDR1 is LNHDA and CDR2 SQIVND (reference sequence). The CDR3 spans 13 residues. Trimming took 4 bases from V and 8 from J; bases not matched to a gene: 7.

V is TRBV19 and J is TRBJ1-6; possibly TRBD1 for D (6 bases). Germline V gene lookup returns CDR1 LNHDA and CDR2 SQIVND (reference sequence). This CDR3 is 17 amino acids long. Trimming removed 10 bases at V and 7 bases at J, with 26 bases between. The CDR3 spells CATRDTSSFRQNSPLHF. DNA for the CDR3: TGTGCCACCCGGGACACTAGCTCCTTCCGTCAAAATTCACCCCTCCACTTT. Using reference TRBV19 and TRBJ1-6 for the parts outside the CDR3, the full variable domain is DGGITQSPKYLFRKEGQNVTLSCEQNLNHDAMYWYRQDPGQGLRLIYYSQIVNDFQKGDIAEGYSVSREKKESFPLTVTSAQKNPTAFYLCATRDTSSFRQNSPLHFGNGTRLTVT.

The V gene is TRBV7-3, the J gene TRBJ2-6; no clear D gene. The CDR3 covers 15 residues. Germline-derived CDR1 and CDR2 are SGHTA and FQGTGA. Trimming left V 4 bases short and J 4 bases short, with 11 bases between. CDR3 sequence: CASSYQFDGANVLTF. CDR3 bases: TGTGCCAGCAGCTATCAATTCGACGGGGCCAACGTCCTGACTTTC.

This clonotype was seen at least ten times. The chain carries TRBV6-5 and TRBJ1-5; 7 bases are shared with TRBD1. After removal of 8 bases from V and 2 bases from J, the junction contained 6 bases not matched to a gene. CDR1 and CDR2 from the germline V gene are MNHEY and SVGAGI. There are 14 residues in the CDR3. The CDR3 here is CASETGLGNQPQHF. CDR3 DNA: TGTGCCAGCGAGACAGGGTTGGGCAATCAGCCCCAGCATTTT.

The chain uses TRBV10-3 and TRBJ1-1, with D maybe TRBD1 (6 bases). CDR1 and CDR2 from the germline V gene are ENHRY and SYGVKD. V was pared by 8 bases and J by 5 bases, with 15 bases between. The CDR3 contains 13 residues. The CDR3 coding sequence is TGTGCCATCTCGAAGACAGGAGGGACTGAAGCTTTCTTT. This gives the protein CAISKTGGTEAFF.

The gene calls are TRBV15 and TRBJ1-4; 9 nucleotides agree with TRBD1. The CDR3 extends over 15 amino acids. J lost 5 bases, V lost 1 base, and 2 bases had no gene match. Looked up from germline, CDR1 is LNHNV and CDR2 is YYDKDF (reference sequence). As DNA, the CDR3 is TGTGCCACCAGCAGAGGCGACAGGGGGAATGAAAAACTGTTTTTT. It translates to CATSRGDRGNEKLFF.

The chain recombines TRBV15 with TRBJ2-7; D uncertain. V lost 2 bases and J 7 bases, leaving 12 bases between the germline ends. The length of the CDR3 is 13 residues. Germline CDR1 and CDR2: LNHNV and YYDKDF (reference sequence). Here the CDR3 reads CATSRSDRSEQYF. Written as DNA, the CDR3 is TGTGCCACCAGCAGATCAGACCGTTCGGAGCAGTACTTC.